This T cell receptor beta chain came from a study of T cells in Graves' hyperthyroidism and ophthalmopathy. This clonotype was detected many times. RNA transcripts yielded amplified TCR beta CDR3 regions. An initial round of RT-PCR targeting the TCR CDR3 relied on the HTBI primer set. MiXCR, applied by TCRdb to the multiplex PCR reads, yields one record per CDR3 protein. The sample comprises 90,000 to 120,000 distinct CDR3 sequences, 15% to 20% of which are singletons, and about 44% rests with the top ten. The specimen sequenced was blood. This receptor was taken from a woman between 50 and 59 years old with Graves' hyperthyroidism.

This chain's CDR3 is CASSQADTQYF. DNA of the CDR3: TGTGCCAGCAGCCAGGCAGATACGCAGTATTTT. The gene calls are TRBV14 and TRBJ2-3; unclear D gene. Germline loops: CDR1 SGHDN, CDR2 FVKESK. CDR3 length equals 11 residues. Trimming took off 3 bases at V and 4 bases at J, with 2 bases between the two ends.